The next 13 T cell receptor beta chains were all read from a single sample in a study of cytomegalovirus exposure and HLA in healthy donors. Use of 60 Vbeta and 13 Jbeta primers characterized the PCR. Libraries were prepared by immunoSEQ multiplex PCR; TCRdb keeps only in-frame clonotypes and omits some of them. The sample lists 150,000 to 170,000 clones; 60% to 85% were seen once. The sequenced material came from PBMCs. The receptor set was obtained from a woman aged 40-49 years in good health and CMV-seronegative.

This rearrangement joins TRBV25-1 to TRBJ2-5, with D possibly TRBD2 on 6 matching bases. Trimming cost V 4 bases and J 2 bases, with 11 bases left between them. The CDR3 loop spans 14 amino acids. Germline V gene lookup returns CDR1 MGHDK and CDR2 SYGVNS. The CDR3 is CASSAPGAQETQYF. As DNA, the CDR3 is TGTGCCAGCAGTGCCCCGGGAGCACAAGAGACCCAGTACTTC.

CDR3 sequence: CASGPYSNQPQHF. In DNA, the CDR3 is TGTGCCAGTGGGCCTTATAGCAATCAGCCCCAGCATTTT. The genes are TRBV19 and TRBJ1-5; D uncertain. The V end lost 8 bases, the J end lost 0 bases, and 8 bases lay between the germline ends. The CDR3 is 13 amino acids. In germline, CDR1 is LNHDA, CDR2 SQIVND (reference sequence).

This clone was counted a single time. The chain carries TRBV5-1 and TRBJ2-1, with 10 positions matching TRBD2. The trim removed 0 bases at V and 6 bases at J, leaving 3 bases unmatched. The CDR3 spans 15 residues. Germline CDR1 is SGHRS and CDR2 is YFSETQ. The CDR3 sequence: CASSLESGGANEQFF. The DNA of the CDR3 is TGCGCCAGCAGCTTGGAGAGCGGGGGGGCCAATGAGCAGTTCTTC.

A single count supports this clone. The chain has TRBV11-2 and TRBJ1-1, with D perhaps matching TRBD1 (6 bases). Trimming removed 5 bases at V and 11 bases at J, with 27 bases between. Germline CDR1 is SGHAT and CDR2 is FQNNGV. CDR3 length: 16 residues. CDR3 sequence: CASSPITGGGGVSAFF. The DNA for the CDR3 is TGTGCCAGCAGCCCAATTACGGGAGGGGGTGGGGTGAGTGCTTTCTTT. The complete variable domain, with remaining parts taken from reference TRBV11-2 and TRBJ1-1, reads EAGVAQSPRYKIIEKRQSVAFWCNPISGHATLYWYQQILGQGPKLLIQFQNNGVVDDSQLPKDRFSAERLKGVDSTLKIQPAKLEDSAVYLCASSPITGGGGVSAFFGQGTRLTVV.

This clone has just a few counts. The chain combines TRBV7-9 with TRBJ2-1, with D possibly being TRBD1 (6 bases). The length of the CDR3 is 14 residues. Germline loops: CDR1 SEHNR, CDR2 FQNEAQ (reference sequence). The V end was cut by 5 bases, the J end by 6 bases, with 14 bases between. The CDR3, as DNA: TGTGCCAGCAGCCGCCACACAGGGATCAATGAGCAGTTCTTC. Protein product: CASSRHTGINEQFF.

The chain has TRBV5-1 and TRBJ1-2; possibly TRBD1 for D (6 bases). The CDR3 sequence is 14 residues long. Germline V gene sequence: CDR1 SGHRS, CDR2 YFSETQ. V gave up 2 bases and J gave up 4 bases, with 12 bases separating them. The CDR3 here is CASSFRTDLYGYTF. CDR3 nucleotides: TGCGCCAGCAGCTTCCGGACAGACCTCTATGGCTACACCTTC.

This chain links TRBV6-6 with TRBJ1-1, with D unresolved. This CDR3 has 15 amino acids. CDR1 and CDR2 from the germline V gene are MNHNY and SVGAGI (reference sequence). V was cut by 0 bases and J by 1 base, with 9 bases left in between. The CDR3 loop is CASSYSDTENTEAFF. The CDR3, as DNA: TGTGCCAGCAGTTACTCTGACACCGAGAACACTGAAGCTTTCTTT.

CDR3 sequence reads: CASSPAAPRVLGQYF. The CDR3 region has the DNA TGTGCCAGCAGTCCCGCGGCCCCCCGGGTTTTGGGCCAGTACTTC. The chain links TRBV2 to TRBJ2-5; no clear D gene. This CDR3 is built from 15 residues. Trimming removed 5 bases from V and 10 bases from J, with 23 bases in between. CDR1 is SNHLY, CDR2 FYNNEI, per germline.

The chain employs TRBV28 and TRBJ1-3; D gene uncertain. With 6 bases removed from V and 4 bases from J, the gap between germline ends came to 7 bases. CDR3 size: 12 residues. Germline V gene sequence: CDR1 MDHEN, CDR2 SYDVKM. The CDR3 bases are TGTGCCAGCAGCATACAGGGAAACACCATATATTTT. Its translation is CASSIQGNTIYF.

The chain combines TRBV28 with TRBJ1-5; D is unclear. CDR1 is MDHEN and CDR2 is SYDVKM in the germline V gene. The ends were cut back, 2 bases at V and 4 bases at J, with 3 bases in the middle. This CDR3 has 12 residues. CDR3 region: CASSLLNQPQHF. The CDR3 coding sequence is TGTGCCAGCAGTTTACTAAATCAGCCCCAGCATTTT.

This clone was seen more than once but under ten times. This sequence joins TRBV11-3 and TRBJ1-2; 7 nucleotides line up with TRBD1. V lost 2 bases and J lost 6; bases outside the gene matches: 3. This CDR3 contains 13 residues. CDR1 and CDR2 from the germline V gene are SGHNT and YENEEA. The CDR3 nucleotides read TGTGCCAGCAGCTTAAATACAGGGGATGGCTACACCTTC. The encoded protein is CASSLNTGDGYTF. Using reference TRBV11-3 and TRBJ1-2 for the parts outside the CDR3, the full variable domain is EAGVVQSPRYKIIEKKQPVAFWCNPISGHNTLYWYLQNLGQGPELLIRYENEEAVDDSQLPKDRFSAERLKGVDSTLKIQPAELGDSAVYLCASSLNTGDGYTFGSGTRLTVV.

The chain links TRBV2 to TRBJ2-1; 8 bases are shared with TRBD1. Germline CDR1 and CDR2: SNHLY and FYNNEI. V was clipped by 8 bases and J by 6 bases; unmatched bases: 6. This CDR3 has 13 residues. Here the CDR3 DNA reads TGTGCCAGCGTCCAGGGGACAGGCAATGAGCAGTTCTTC. Translated: CASVQGTGNEQFF.

This rearrangement joins TRBV5-8 to TRBJ2-7; D is possibly TRBD1 (5 bases). CDR3 length: 13 amino acids. The V end was cut by 2 bases, the J end by 3 bases, with 9 bases between. CDR1 is SGHTS, CDR2 YDEGEE, per germline. DNA of the CDR3: TGTGCCAGCAGCTTACAGGAAGGCTACGAGCAGTACTTC. Its translation is CASSLQEGYEQYF.